This T cell receptor beta chain was recorded in a study of blood T cells in healthy people across ages. About this clonotype itself: Antigen unknown.

Each of the donors had 8 to 10 milliliters of peripheral blood drawn into EDTA-treated Vacutainer tubes. The study, taken as a whole, reports: Per million T cells, the diversity of TCR beta decreased roughly linearly as age advanced.

A sample-barcoded 5' primer and a J-beta primer mix were used in a second PCR of about 6 to 11 cycles. TCRdb analysed the 5' RACE reads with MiXCR anew, one entry per CDR3 protein. The table has over 600,000 distinct CDR3 sequences, around 41% seen once. Trimming took 1 base from V and 6 from J; bases not matched to a gene: 10. Germline CDR1 reads DFQATT; CDR2 reads SNEGSKA (reference sequence). This CDR3 has 15 residues. The sample consisted of blood. The sequence derives from a man aged 80 or over in good health. V is TRBV20-1 and J is TRBJ2-3, with 7 bases aligning to TRBD2. CDR3 in amino acids: CSARVKRGNTDTQYF. The DNA of the CDR3 is TGCAGTGCTAGAGTCAAGCGGGGTAACACGGATACGCAGTATTTT.